Below are 10 T cell receptor beta chains sequenced from a single sample in a study of cytomegalovirus exposure and HLA in healthy donors. In the PCR, 60 Vbeta and 13 Jbeta primers were used. Produced via immunoSEQ multiplex PCR; TCRdb's table is partial and in-frame only. Of about 130,000 clones in the sample, just over 70% were seen once. Input material: PBMCs. The receptor source for this set is a woman aged 55-70 years in good health and CMV-seropositive.

This rearrangement joins TRBV10-3 to TRBJ1-2, with 8 bases fitting TRBD1. Looked up from germline, CDR1 is ENHRY and CDR2 is SYGVKD. The CDR3 spans 13 residues. J lost 3 bases, V lost 10 bases, and 7 bases had no gene match. Written as DNA, the CDR3 is TGTGCCACTACACAGGGGGAGCACTATGGCTACACCTTC. Residues: CATTQGEHYGYTF.

The CDR3 protein is CASSAWDRSNTGELFF. As DNA, the CDR3 is TGTGCCAGCAGCGCATGGGACAGGTCGAACACCGGGGAGCTGTTTTTT. The rearrangement links TRBV9 to TRBJ2-2; 8 nucleotides line up with TRBD1. V lost 3 bases and J lost 0; bases outside the gene matches: 4. Germline V gene lookup returns CDR1 SGDLS and CDR2 YYNGEE. There are 16 residues in the CDR3. Full variable domain (rest looked up from reference TRBV9 and TRBJ2-2): DSGVTQTPKHLITATGQRVTLRCSPRSGDLSVYWYQQSLDQGLQFLIQYYNGEERAKGNILERFSAQQFPDLHSELNLSSLELGDSALYFCASSAWDRSNTGELFFGEGSRLTVL.

The J gene is TRBJ2-2, the V gene TRBV19; 7 bases map to TRBD1. The CDR3 extends over 12 amino acids. The V gene end was trimmed by 11 bases and the J gene end by 5 bases; junction bases not matched to a gene: 5. Germline loops: CDR1 LNHDA, CDR2 SQIVND (reference sequence). The CDR3 bases are TGTGCCGGGGGACAGCTAACCGGGGAGCTGTTTTTT. It is translated as CAGGQLTGELFF.

This clone showed up just a few times. The chain joins TRBV2 to TRBJ1-2; weak D call: TRBD1 (5 bases). The germline V and J ends were trimmed by 7 bases and 6 bases, with 21 bases remaining between them. Germline V gene lookup returns CDR1 SNHLY and CDR2 FYNNEI. This CDR3 has 15 residues. The CDR3 protein is CASNQGSREWDGYTF. The DNA of the CDR3 is TGTGCCAGCAACCAAGGTTCCAGGGAATGGGATGGCTACACCTTC.

The rearrangement joins TRBV19 to TRBJ1-2, with a weak D call TRBD1 (6 bases). This CDR3 comprises 16 residues. Germline V gene sequence: CDR1 LNHDA, CDR2 SQIVND (reference sequence). V was shortened by 5 bases and J by 1 base, with 17 bases between the two germline ends. In DNA, the CDR3 is TGTGCCAGTAGTCGCCCCGGACAGCCATATAACTATGGCTACACCTTC. Residues: CASSRPGQPYNYGYTF.

V is TRBV5-6 and J is TRBJ2-5; a possible D gene is TRBD2 (7 bases). The germline gives CDR1 SGHDT, CDR2 YYEEEE. This CDR3 has 14 residues. V lost 2 bases and J lost 2, with 10 bases in between. The CDR3 coding sequence is TGTGCCAGCAGCTTAAGCGGGACACAAGAGACCCAGTACTTC. The encoded protein is CASSLSGTQETQYF.

The chain joins TRBV7-3 to TRBJ1-6; TRBD1 might be the D (5 bases). Trimming stripped 1 base from V and 0 bases from J, with 10 bases between. Germline CDR1 and CDR2: SGHTA and FQGTGA. The CDR3 sequence is 17 residues long. The DNA for the CDR3 is TGTGCCAGCAGCTTAAATCCGGGGGTCTCCTATAATTCACCCCTCCACTTT. Translating gives CASSLNPGVSYNSPLHF.

V gene TRBV5-5 combines with J gene TRBJ1-3; D is perhaps TRBD1 (6 bases). V shed 0 bases and J shed 0 bases, with 16 bases lying between them. The germline V gene encodes CDR1 SGHKS and CDR2 YYEKEE (reference sequence). CDR3 length equals 18 residues. In DNA, the CDR3 is TGTGCCAGCAGCTTGGAAGGACAGAGTTCTTCCTCTGGAAACACCATATATTTT. Amino acids: CASSLEGQSSSSGNTIYF.

J is TRBJ1-1 and V is TRBV4-1; 9 bases fit TRBD1. The CDR3 sequence is 15 residues long. Germline assignment: CDR1 MGHRA and CDR2 YSYEKL. The trim removed 4 bases at V and 5 bases at J, leaving 8 bases unmatched. The CDR3 reads CASSLTGQGGTEAFF. For the CDR3, the DNA is TGCGCCAGCAGCCTTACGGGACAGGGAGGGACTGAAGCTTTCTTT.

The V call is TRBV7-2, the J call TRBJ1-6, with 12 positions matching TRBD1. In germline, CDR1 is SGHTA, CDR2 FQGNSA. This CDR3 is built from 16 residues. V lost 1 base, J lost 9 bases, and 4 bases stayed unmatched. DNA of the CDR3: TGTGCCAGCAGCTTAGGGGGGACAGGGGGCGGTTCACCCCTCCACTTT. Translated, it gives CASSLGGTGGGSPLHF.